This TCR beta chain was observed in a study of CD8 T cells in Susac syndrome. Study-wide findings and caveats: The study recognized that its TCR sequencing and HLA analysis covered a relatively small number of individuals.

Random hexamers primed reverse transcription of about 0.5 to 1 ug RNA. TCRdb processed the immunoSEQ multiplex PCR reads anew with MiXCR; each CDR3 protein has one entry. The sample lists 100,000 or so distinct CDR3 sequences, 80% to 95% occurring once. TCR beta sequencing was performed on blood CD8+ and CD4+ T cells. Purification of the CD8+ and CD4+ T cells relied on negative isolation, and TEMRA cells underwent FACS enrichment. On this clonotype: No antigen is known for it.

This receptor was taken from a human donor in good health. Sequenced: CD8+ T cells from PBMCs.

The CDR3 DNA reads TGTGCCACCCTTCCCCTAAGTCAGGACGCTTTCTTT. Its translation is CATLPLSQDAFF. The gene calls are TRBV28 and TRBJ1-1; no clear D gene. The CDR3 sequence is 12 residues long. Trimming cost V 10 bases and J 11 bases, with 20 bases left between them. Germline V CDR1 and CDR2: MDHEN, SYDVKM.